The T cell receptor beta chain under discussion was sequenced for a study of CD8 T cells in ankylosing spondylitis. The sample holds many counts of this clonotype. The antigen remains unidentified. The CDR3 runs to 17 residues. CDR1 and CDR2 from the germline V gene are SGDLS and YYNGEE. Deletions cut 0 bases from V and 0 bases from J, with 15 bases between. The TCR beta libraries were generated through quantitative 5'-RACE incorporating molecular barcodes. TCRdb redid the calling of the 5' RACE reads with MiXCR, one entry per CDR3 protein. The sample consists of tens of thousands of distinct CDR3 sequences, roughly 2.5% of them appearing once. Points from the study as a whole: Reports say disease-linked clones showed up significantly more in matched ankylosing spondylitis synovial fluid. The disease-linked clones had a CD8+ phenotype and low blood frequencies. Earlier authors reported some of these motif variants in reactive arthritis synovial fluid and blood.

The chain links TRBV9 to TRBJ1-2; D possibly corresponds to TRBD1 (5 bases). Material: blood, either unsorted or a sorted T cell fraction (not recorded which). The receptor was derived from a male donor with ankylosing spondylitis or in good health (not recorded which). The CDR3 bases are TGTGCCAGCAGCGTAGCTACCGGGGCAGGGACTAACTATGGCTACACCTTC. Its protein is CASSVATGAGTNYGYTF.